The 13 T cell receptor beta chains presented below share a single source sample, sequenced in a study of T-cell reconstitution after alpha-beta-depleted transplantation in children. Researchers prepared the TCRbeta library using unique molecular identifiers, the study reports. Each CDR3 protein gets one entry after TCRdb re-called the PCR reads with MiXCR. The sample holds about 78,000 distinct CDR3 sequences; over 12% are singletons and the top ten take less than 35%. This material consisted of PBMCs, mostly from graft donor cells, taken 180 days after TCRalphabeta/CD19-depleted stem cell transplant. Source of these receptors: a male patient between 2 and 10 years old who had a stem cell transplant for acute lymphoblastic leukemia, so the T cells may come from the graft donor.

The genes are TRBV19 and TRBJ2-1; D gene unclear. Germline lookup yields CDR1 LNHDA and CDR2 SQIVND (reference sequence). The CDR3 covers 13 residues. V gave up 3 bases and J gave up 4 bases, with 7 bases separating them. The CDR3 spells CASSIPPYNEQFF. In nucleotides, the CDR3 is TGTGCCAGTAGTATCCCCCCATACAATGAGCAGTTCTTC.

The gene calls are TRBV4-2 and TRBJ1-1, with D hard to call. Germline V lookup: CDR1 LGHNA, CDR2 YNFKEQ. V was trimmed by 4 bases and J by 0 bases, leaving 9 bases between them. This CDR3 spans 14 amino acids. The CDR3: CASSPPPMNTEAFF. CDR3 bases: TGTGCCAGCAGCCCCCCGCCGATGAACACTGAAGCTTTCTTT.

The V gene is TRBV7-2, the J gene TRBJ2-7; D unclear. Germline-derived CDR1 and CDR2 are SGHTA and FQGNSA. With 5 bases removed from V and 2 bases from J, the gap between germline ends came to 16 bases. This CDR3 has 15 residues. CDR3 nucleotide sequence: TGTGCCAGCAGCAAAGGCTTGACAACCCCCTACGAGCAGTACTTC. It codes for CASSKGLTTPYEQYF.

The sample holds many counts of this clonotype. The J gene is TRBJ1-5, the V gene TRBV7-2; D unresolved. The CDR3 is 15 amino acids. CDR1 is SGHTA and CDR2 is FQGNSA in the germline V gene. V was cut by 3 bases and J by 2 bases, with 11 bases left in between. CDR3 amino acids: CASSFGVGGNQPQHF. In DNA, the CDR3 is TGTGCCAGCAGCTTTGGGGTGGGAGGCAATCAGCCCCAGCATTTT.

This clonotype was seen at least ten times. V and J are TRBV5-1 and TRBJ2-1; 8 bases are a match to TRBD2. The CDR3 loop spans 15 amino acids. CDR1 and CDR2 (germline): SGHRS, YFSETQ. The V and J ends lost 4 bases and 2 bases, in that order; junction bases with no gene match: 5. Here the CDR3 reads CASSLRGGTYNEQFF. The CDR3 DNA follows: TGCGCCAGCAGCCTTCGGGGGGGCACCTACAATGAGCAGTTCTTC.

The sample holds a few counts of this clonotype. The chain carries TRBV7-2 and TRBJ2-7; 9 positions match TRBD1. CDR3 size: 16 residues. CDR1 is SGHTA, CDR2 FQGNSA, per germline. Trimming removed 5 bases from V and 6 bases from J; junction bases left unmatched: 14. CDR3 sequence (DNA): TGTGCCAGCAGCGTCTACAGGGGGCGACTTTATCGCGAGCAGTACTTC. It encodes CASSVYRGRLYREQYF.

The rearrangement uses TRBV7-6 and TRBJ2-2; weak D call: TRBD2 (6 bases). V dropped 0 bases and J dropped 5 bases, with 16 bases sitting between them. This CDR3 contains 17 residues. Germline V gene sequence: CDR1 SGHVS, CDR2 FNYEAQ. This CDR3 is CASSLAEGRTRTGELFF. CDR3 in DNA: TGTGCCAGCAGCTTAGCGGAGGGACGGACCCGTACCGGGGAGCTGTTTTTT.

This rearrangement joins TRBV15 to TRBJ2-7; D not certain. Trimming removed 0 bases from V and 5 bases from J, with 8 bases in between. Germline loops: CDR1 LNHNV, CDR2 YYDKDF (reference sequence). The CDR3 loop spans 13 amino acids. CDR3 residues: CATSRDPIHEQYF. The DNA of the CDR3 is TGTGCCACCAGCAGAGATCCAATCCACGAGCAGTACTTC.

The V call is TRBV24-1, the J call TRBJ2-1; the D call may be TRBD1 or TRBD2 (5 bases each). The germline CDR1 and CDR2 sequences are KGHDR and SFDVKD. The CDR3 contains 16 residues. With 0 bases removed from V and 6 bases from J, the gap between germline ends came to 14 bases. Here the CDR3 reads CATSDLSRGPFNEQFF. CDR3 nucleotide sequence: TGTGCCACCAGTGATTTGTCCCGGGGACCTTTCAATGAGCAGTTCTTC.

The chain recombines TRBV11-2 with TRBJ1-2, with D unclear. V dropped 5 bases and J dropped 2 bases, with 15 bases sitting between them. The CDR3 extends over 15 amino acids. CDR1 is SGHAT and CDR2 is FQNNGV in the germline V gene. As DNA, the CDR3 is TGTGCCAGCAGCCCCCACCTCGACCGCAACTATGGCTACACCTTC. Translation gives CASSPHLDRNYGYTF.

This clonotype has a count of ten or more. This rearrangement joins TRBV4-3 to TRBJ2-7, with 9 nucleotides matching TRBD2. V lost 7 bases, J lost 4 bases, and 11 bases stayed unmatched. Germline loops: CDR1 LGHNA, CDR2 YSLEER. The CDR3 is 15 residues long. DNA of the CDR3: TGCGCCAGCACCCCCCGGGCGGGAGGGCTTTACGAGCAGTACTTC. Encoded protein: CASTPRAGGLYEQYF.

This clonotype turned up a few times. The chain uses TRBV7-9 and TRBJ1-3, with D hard to call. The germline V gene has CDR1 SEHNR and CDR2 FQNEAQ (reference sequence). The length of the CDR3 is 16 residues. Trimming removed 5 bases from V and 2 bases from J, with 16 bases in between. CDR3 protein: CASSLRARWAGNTIYF. CDR3 coding DNA: TGTGCCAGCAGCCTACGGGCCCGCTGGGCTGGAAACACCATATATTTT.

V usage is TRBV4-2 and J usage is TRBJ1-2; D gene ambiguous. V lost 0 bases and J 0 bases, leaving 8 bases between the germline ends. Germline V gene lookup returns CDR1 LGHNA and CDR2 YNFKEQ. This CDR3 contains 15 residues. CDR3 protein: CASSQDPIPNYGYTF. CDR3 sequence (DNA): TGTGCCAGCAGCCAAGATCCCATTCCTAACTATGGCTACACCTTC.